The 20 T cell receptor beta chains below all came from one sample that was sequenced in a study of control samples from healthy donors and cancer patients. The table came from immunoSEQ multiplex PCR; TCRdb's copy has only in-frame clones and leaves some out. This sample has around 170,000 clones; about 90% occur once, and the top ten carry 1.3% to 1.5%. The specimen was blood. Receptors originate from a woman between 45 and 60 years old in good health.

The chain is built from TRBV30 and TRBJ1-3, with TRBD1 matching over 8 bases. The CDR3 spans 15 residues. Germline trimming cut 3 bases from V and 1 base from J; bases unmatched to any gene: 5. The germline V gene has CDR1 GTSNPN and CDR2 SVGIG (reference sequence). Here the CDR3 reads CAWSRTGQSGNTIYF. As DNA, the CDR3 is TGTGCCTGGAGCCGGACAGGGCAATCTGGAAACACCATATATTTT.

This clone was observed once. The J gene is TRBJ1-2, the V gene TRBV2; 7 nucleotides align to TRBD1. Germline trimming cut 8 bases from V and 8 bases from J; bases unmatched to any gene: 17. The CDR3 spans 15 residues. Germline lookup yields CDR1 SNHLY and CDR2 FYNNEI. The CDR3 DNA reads TGTGCCAGCGAAGGGGGCCCCATTGGTGCTAACGGCTACACCTTC. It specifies CASEGGPIGANGYTF.

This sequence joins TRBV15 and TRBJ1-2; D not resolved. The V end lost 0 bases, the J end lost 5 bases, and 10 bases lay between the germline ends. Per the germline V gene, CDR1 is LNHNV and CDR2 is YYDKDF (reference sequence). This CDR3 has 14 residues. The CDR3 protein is CATSRDSRGYGYTF. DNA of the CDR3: TGTGCCACCAGCAGAGATTCCCGAGGGTATGGCTACACCTTC.

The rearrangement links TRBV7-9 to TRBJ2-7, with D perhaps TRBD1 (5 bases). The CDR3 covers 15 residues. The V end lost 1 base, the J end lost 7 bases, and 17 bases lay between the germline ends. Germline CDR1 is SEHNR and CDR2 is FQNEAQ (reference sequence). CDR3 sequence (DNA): TGTGCCAGCAGCTTAGAGCCAGGGATTGCGTCGGAGCAGTACTTC. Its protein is CASSLEPGIASEQYF. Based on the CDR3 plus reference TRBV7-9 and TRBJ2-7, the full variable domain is DTGVSQNPRHKITKRGQNVTFRCDPISEHNRLYWYRQTLGQGPEFLTYFQNEAQLEKSRLLSDRFSAERPKGSFSTLEIQRTEQGDSAMYLCASSLEPGIASEQYFGPGTRLTVT.

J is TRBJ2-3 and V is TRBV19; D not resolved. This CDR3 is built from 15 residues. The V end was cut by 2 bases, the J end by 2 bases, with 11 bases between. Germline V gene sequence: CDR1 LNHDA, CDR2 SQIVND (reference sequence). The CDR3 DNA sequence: TGTGCCAGTAGTATAAATGGCGGAAACACAGATACGCAGTATTTT. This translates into CASSINGGNTDTQYF. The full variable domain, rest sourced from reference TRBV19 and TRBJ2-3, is DGGITQSPKYLFRKEGQNVTLSCEQNLNHDAMYWYRQDPGQGLRLIYYSQIVNDFQKGDIAEGYSVSREKKESFPLTVTSAQKNPTAFYLCASSINGGNTDTQYFGPGTRLTVL.

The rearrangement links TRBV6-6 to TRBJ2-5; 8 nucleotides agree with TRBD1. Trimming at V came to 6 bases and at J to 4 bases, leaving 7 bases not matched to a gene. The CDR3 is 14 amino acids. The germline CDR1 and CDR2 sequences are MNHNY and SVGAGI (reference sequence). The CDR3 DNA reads TGTGCCAGCAGCCGAGACAGGGGAGTAGAGACCCAGTACTTC. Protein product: CASSRDRGVETQYF.

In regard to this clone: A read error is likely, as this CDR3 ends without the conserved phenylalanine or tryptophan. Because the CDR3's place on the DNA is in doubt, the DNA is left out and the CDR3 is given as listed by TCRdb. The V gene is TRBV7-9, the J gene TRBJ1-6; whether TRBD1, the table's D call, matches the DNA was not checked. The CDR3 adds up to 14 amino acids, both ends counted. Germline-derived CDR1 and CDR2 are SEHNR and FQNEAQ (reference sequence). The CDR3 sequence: CASSLGATGDTEGR.

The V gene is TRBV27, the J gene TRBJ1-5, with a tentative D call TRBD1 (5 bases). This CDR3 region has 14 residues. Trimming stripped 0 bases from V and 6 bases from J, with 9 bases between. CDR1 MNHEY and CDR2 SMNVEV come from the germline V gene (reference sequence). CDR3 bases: TGTGCCAGCAGTTTATCAGGGGCGGGTCAGCCCCAGCATTTT. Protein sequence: CASSLSGAGQPQHF.

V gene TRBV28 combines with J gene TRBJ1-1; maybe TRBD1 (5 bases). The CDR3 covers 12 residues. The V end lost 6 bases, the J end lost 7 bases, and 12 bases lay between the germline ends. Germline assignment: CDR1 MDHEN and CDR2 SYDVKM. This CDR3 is CASRILTGEAFF. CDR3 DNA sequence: TGTGCCAGCAGAATACTAACAGGTGAAGCTTTCTTT.

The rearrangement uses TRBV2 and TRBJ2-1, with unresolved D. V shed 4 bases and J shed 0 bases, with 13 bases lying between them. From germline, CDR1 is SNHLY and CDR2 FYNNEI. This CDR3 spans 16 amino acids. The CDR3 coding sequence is TGTGCCAGCAGTGGTTCGCGAGTCCACTCCTACAATGAGCAGTTCTTC. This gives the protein CASSGSRVHSYNEQFF.

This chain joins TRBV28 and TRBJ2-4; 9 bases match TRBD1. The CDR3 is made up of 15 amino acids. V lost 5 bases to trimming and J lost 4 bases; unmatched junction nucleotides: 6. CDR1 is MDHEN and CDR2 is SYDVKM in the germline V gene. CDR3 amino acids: CASSTGGAGKNIQYF. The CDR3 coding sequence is TGTGCCAGCAGTACAGGGGGCGCGGGTAAAAACATTCAGTACTTC.

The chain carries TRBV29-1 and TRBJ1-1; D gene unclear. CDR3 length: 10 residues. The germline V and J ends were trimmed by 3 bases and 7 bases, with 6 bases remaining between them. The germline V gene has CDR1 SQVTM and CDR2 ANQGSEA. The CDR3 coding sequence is TGCAGCGTTGACAGTGGTGAAGCTTTCTTT. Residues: CSVDSGEAFF.

The CDR3 coding sequence is TGTGCCAGCAGCCACTTTCAAGATAGCAATCAGCCCCAGCATTTT. Protein product: CASSHFQDSNQPQHF. The genes are TRBV4-2 and TRBJ1-5, with D unresolved. V shed 3 bases and J shed 0 bases, with 9 bases lying between them. The CDR3 is 15 amino acids. Germline values: CDR1 LGHNA, CDR2 YNFKEQ.

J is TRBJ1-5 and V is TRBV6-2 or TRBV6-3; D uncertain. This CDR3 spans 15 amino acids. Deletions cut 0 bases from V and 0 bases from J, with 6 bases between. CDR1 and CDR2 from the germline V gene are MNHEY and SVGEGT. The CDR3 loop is CASSYSEISNQPQHF. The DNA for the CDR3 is TGTGCCAGCAGTTACTCTGAGATTAGCAATCAGCCCCAGCATTTT.

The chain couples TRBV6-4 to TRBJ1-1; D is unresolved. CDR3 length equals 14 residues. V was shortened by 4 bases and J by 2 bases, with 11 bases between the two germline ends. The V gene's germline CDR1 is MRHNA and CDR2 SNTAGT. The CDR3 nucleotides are TGTGCCAGCAGTGCCTCCCCGGGAAACACTGAAGCTTTCTTT. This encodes CASSASPGNTEAFF.

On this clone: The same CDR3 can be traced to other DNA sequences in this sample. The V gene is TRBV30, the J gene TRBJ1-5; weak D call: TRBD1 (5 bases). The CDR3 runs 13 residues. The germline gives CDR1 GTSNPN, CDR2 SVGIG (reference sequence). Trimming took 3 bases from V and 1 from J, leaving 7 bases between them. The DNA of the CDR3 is TGTGCCTGGAGCGCAGGGAGCAATCAGCCCCAGCATTTT. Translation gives CAWSAGSNQPQHF.

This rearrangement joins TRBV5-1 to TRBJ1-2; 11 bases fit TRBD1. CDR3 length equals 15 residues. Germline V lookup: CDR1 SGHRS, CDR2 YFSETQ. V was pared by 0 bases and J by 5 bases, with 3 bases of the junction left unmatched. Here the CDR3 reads CASSLEGTGGYGYTF. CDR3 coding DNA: TGCGCCAGCAGCTTGGAAGGGACAGGGGGATATGGCTACACCTTC.

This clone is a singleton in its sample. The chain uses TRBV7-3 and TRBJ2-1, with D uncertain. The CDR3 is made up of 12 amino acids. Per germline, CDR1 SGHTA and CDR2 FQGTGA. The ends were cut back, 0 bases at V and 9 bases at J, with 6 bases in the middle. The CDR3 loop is CASSLTHGEQFF. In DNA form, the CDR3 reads TGTGCCAGCAGCTTAACTCATGGTGAGCAGTTCTTC.

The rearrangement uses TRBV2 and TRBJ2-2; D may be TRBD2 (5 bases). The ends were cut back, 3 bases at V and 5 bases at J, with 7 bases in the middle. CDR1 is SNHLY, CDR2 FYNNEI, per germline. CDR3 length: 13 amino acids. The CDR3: CASSDWETGELFF. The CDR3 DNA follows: TGTGCCAGCAGTGATTGGGAGACCGGGGAGCTGTTTTTT. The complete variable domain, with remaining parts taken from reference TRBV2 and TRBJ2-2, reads EPEVTQTPSHQVTQMGQEVILRCVPISNHLYFYWYRQILGQKVEFLVSFYNNEISEKSEIFDDQFSVERPDGSNFTLKIRSTKLEDSAMYFCASSDWETGELFFGEGSRLTVL.

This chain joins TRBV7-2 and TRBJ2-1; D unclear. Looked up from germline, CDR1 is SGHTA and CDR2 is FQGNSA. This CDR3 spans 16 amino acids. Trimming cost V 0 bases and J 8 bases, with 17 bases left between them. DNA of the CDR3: TGTGCCAGCAGCTTAGCGGTGACACCCCCTGGGTATGAGCAGTTCTTC. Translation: CASSLAVTPPGYEQFF.